The rows below give T cell receptor beta chains drawn from one sample of a study of T-cell memory formation after mild COVID-19. Each CDR3 protein is one row after TCRdb ran MiXCR on the 5' RACE reads. Here the sample spans 10,000 to 15,000 distinct CDR3 sequences, about 14% being singletons. The sample was PBMCs or a T cell subset sorted from them (not recorded which). Receptors were obtained from a man aged 18 to 30 who had mild COVID-19 (a few samples of this study predate the infection). Cell type and time point are not known. Each CDR3 is given with its conserved first and last residue. A D gene is named only where the DNA matches it firmly. Not every row has a clone size; where given, it reads once, few, many or a size class.

j_call v_call d_call clone_size cdr3_aa cdr3_nt
TRBJ1-2 TRBV7-9 NA many CASNDPGSNYGYTF TGTGCCAGCAACGACCCCGGGAGTAACTATGGCTACACCTTC
TRBJ2-1 TRBV7-9 TRBD2 few CASTSGRVAGPNNNEQFF TGTGCCAGCACCTCCGGTAGGGTAGCGGGGCCCAATAACAATGAGCAGTTCTTC
TRBJ2-3 TRBV9 NA many CASSSPTRGLDTQYF TGTGCCAGCAGCTCCCCGACTAGAGGTCTGGATACGCAGTATTTT
TRBJ2-1 TRBV10-3 TRBD1 many CAISETSKWDRAGFLWQFF TGTGCCATCAGTGAGACATCCAAGTGGGACAGGGCTGGGTTTCTTTGGCAGTTCTTC
TRBJ1-1 TRBV6-5 NA many CASSPLVDTEAFF TGTGCCAGCAGTCCTCTCGTTGACACTGAAGCTTTCTTT
TRBJ1-5 TRBV6-6 TRBD1 many CASRDRDRGRWNQPQHF TGTGCCAGCAGGGACCGGGACAGGGGGCGTTGGAATCAGCCCCAGCATTTT
TRBJ2-5 TRBV3-1 TRBD2 NA CASSQEEIMAGGLGETQYF TGTGCCAGCAGCCAAGAAGAAATAATGGCGGGGGGGCTTGGAGAGACCCAGTACTTC
TRBJ1-6 TRBV4-1 NA few CASSHRSSYNSPLHF TGCGCCAGCAGCCATCGGAGCTCCTATAATTCACCCCTCCACTTT
TRBJ1-5 TRBV24-1 NA few CATSSGDSNQPQHF TGTGCCACCTCTTCGGGGGATAGCAATCAGCCCCAGCATTTT
TRBJ2-7 TRBV25-1 NA few CASSEWGVYEQYF TGTGCCAGCAGTGAATGGGGAGTCTACGAGCAGTACTTC
TRBJ2-3 TRBV20-1 TRBD2 many CSASGGGRTDTQYF TGCAGTGCTTCCGGGGGGGGTCGAACAGATACGCAGTATTTT
TRBJ2-7 TRBV21-1 NA NA CASSGRGRSYEQYF TGTGCCAGCAGCGGACGGGGCAGATCCTACGAGCAGTACTTC
TRBJ2-5 TRBV6-5 NA NA CASSPQGETQYF TGTGCCAGCAGTCCCCAGGGGGAGACCCAGTACTTC
TRBJ2-1 TRBV9 NA NA CASSKNNEQFF TGTGCCAGCAGCAAAAACAATGAGCAGTTCTTC
TRBJ1-2 TRBV12-3/TRBV12-4 NA many CASSLNRENGYTF TGTGCCAGCAGCCTAAACAGGGAGAATGGCTACACCTTC
TRBJ1-5 TRBV7-9 TRBD1 many CASSNRGGNQPQHF TGTGCCAGCAGCAACAGGGGAGGCAATCAGCCCCAGCATTTT
TRBJ1-2 TRBV12-3/TRBV12-4 NA few CASSLPPGRGYTF TGTGCCAGCAGTTTACCACCCGGCCGTGGCTACACCTTC
TRBJ1-2 TRBV19 TRBD1 few CASSPGTGIDGYTF TGTGCCAGTAGTCCAGGGACAGGGATCGATGGCTACACCTTC
TRBJ1-5 TRBV27 TRBD1 many CASSSGTGARNQPQHF TGTGCCAGCAGTTCCGGGACAGGGGCCCGCAATCAGCCCCAGCATTTT
TRBJ2-3 TRBV27 NA few CASSWSIGYTDTQYF TGTGCCAGCAGTTGGTCGATAGGCTACACAGATACGCAGTATTTT
TRBJ2-7 TRBV4-1 NA many CASSQEFRSSYEQYF TGCGCCAGCAGCCAAGAGTTCCGAAGCTCCTACGAGCAGTACTTC
TRBJ1-1 TRBV5-1 NA few CASSLFGATEAFF TGCGCCAGCAGCTTGTTCGGGGCCACTGAAGCTTTCTTT
TRBJ1-1 TRBV4-1 TRBD1 few CASSQTGGLDTEAFF TGCGCCAGCAGCCAAACAGGGGGCTTGGACACTGAAGCTTTCTTT
TRBJ2-1 TRBV6-2/TRBV6-3 TRBD2 many CASTLAGALFYNEQFF TGTGCCAGCACTCTAGCGGGGGCCTTATTCTACAATGAGCAGTTCTTC
TRBJ2-1 TRBV24-1 NA NA CATSDPRQGFRDEQFF TGTGCCACCAGTGATCCCAGGCAGGGCTTCCGCGATGAGCAGTTCTTC
TRBJ2-7 TRBV4-3 NA many CASSSRRMTYEQYF TGCGCCAGCAGCTCCCGTAGGATGACCTACGAGCAGTACTTC
TRBJ1-1 TRBV7-2 NA many CASSPKGGISYTEAFF TGTGCCAGCAGCCCTAAGGGGGGAATTTCGTACACTGAAGCTTTCTTT
TRBJ1-1 TRBV4-2 NA NA CASSQDRSGLSEAFF TGTGCCAGCAGCCAAGATCGGTCGGGTTTGTCTGAAGCTTTCTTT
TRBJ1-2 TRBV7-9 NA many CASSLDSTNYGYTF TGTGCCAGCAGCTTAGACTCCACTAACTATGGCTACACCTTC
TRBJ2-3 TRBV3-1 TRBD1 many CASSQGTGVTDTQYF TGTGCCAGCAGCCAAGGGACAGGCGTTACAGATACGCAGTATTTT
TRBJ1-2 TRBV9 NA few CASSAGQMDGYTF TGTGCCAGCAGCGCAGGACAGATGGATGGCTACACCTTC
TRBJ2-7 TRBV20-1 NA many CSAREAGLNEQYF TGCAGTGCTAGAGAGGCAGGGTTAAACGAGCAGTACTTC
TRBJ2-3 TRBV28 NA NA CASSHESTALDTQYF TGTGCCAGCAGTCATGAATCGACTGCTTTAGATACGCAGTATTTT
TRBJ1-1 TRBV13 NA NA CASSSSWEDPRVAFF TGTGCCAGCAGCTCTTCTTGGGAGGACCCCCGGGTAGCTTTCTTT
TRBJ1-1 TRBV7-4 NA many CASRPVINTEAFF TGTGCCAGCAGACCTGTAATAAACACTGAAGCTTTCTTT
TRBJ2-3 TRBV9 NA many CASSVADTDTQYF TGTGCCAGCAGCGTAGCAGACACAGATACGCAGTATTTT
TRBJ2-3 TRBV11-2 NA many CASSPWGRDTDTQYF TGTGCCAGCAGTCCGTGGGGCAGGGACACAGATACGCAGTATTTT
TRBJ2-2 TRBV7-3 NA many CASSLDPAGKNTGELFF TGTGCCAGCAGCTTGGATCCGGCCGGAAAAAACACCGGGGAGCTGTTTTTT
TRBJ2-1 TRBV11-3 TRBD2 few CASSLGTSGGANEQFF TGTGCCAGCAGCTTAGGGACTAGCGGGGGGGCCAATGAGCAGTTCTTC
TRBJ1-5 TRBV7-2 NA many CASSLSQPQPQHF TGTGCCAGCAGCTTGAGCCAGCCCCAGCCCCAGCATTTT
TRBJ2-3 TRBV24-1 TRBD2 NA CATSDPRGYGDTQYF TGTGCCACCAGTGATCCGCGGGGGTACGGAGATACGCAGTATTTT
TRBJ2-1 TRBV7-2 NA many CASSLPYNEQFF TGTGCCAGCAGCTTACCCTACAATGAGCAGTTCTTC
TRBJ2-2 TRBV6-2/TRBV6-3 NA few CASSTGQLNTGELFF TGTGCCAGCAGTACAGGACAGTTGAACACCGGGGAGCTGTTTTTT
TRBJ1-1 TRBV6-2/TRBV6-3 NA many CASNQGRKAFF TGTGCCAGCAATCAGGGGCGGAAAGCTTTCTTT
TRBJ2-1 TRBV6-2/TRBV6-3 TRBD2 once CASSYEVAGANEQFF TGTGCCAGCAGTTACGAGGTAGCGGGGGCAAATGAGCAGTTCTTC
TRBJ2-1 TRBV19 TRBD2 many CASSRLLAGASNEQFF TGTGCCAGTAGTAGACTTCTAGCGGGGGCCTCGAATGAGCAGTTCTTC
TRBJ2-3 TRBV7-2 NA many CASSLAVVGTDTQYF TGTGCCAGCAGCTTAGCAGTCGTGGGCACAGATACGCAGTATTTT
TRBJ2-7 TRBV18 TRBD2 NA CASSPQGSGGSYEQYF TGTGCCAGCTCACCCCAAGGGTCGGGGGGTTCGTACGAGCAGTACTTC
TRBJ2-5 TRBV29-1 TRBD2 NA CSVGSQRGIETQYF TGCAGCGTGGGGAGCCAGCGGGGGATAGAGACCCAGTACTTC